This T cell receptor beta chain stems from a study of cytomegalovirus exposure and HLA in healthy donors. The germline gives CDR1 GTSNPN, CDR2 SVGIG (reference sequence). The CDR3 has 19 residues. The ends were cut back, 3 bases at V and 1 base at J, with 22 bases in the middle. Using immunoSEQ multiplex PCR, the repertoire was profiled, and TCRdb retains in-frame clones only, with some absent. The sample lists 150,000 to 200,000 clones, more than 75% occurring once. The specimen was PBMCs. This sequence was found in a woman aged 18-29 years in good health and CMV-seronegative. The rearrangement joins TRBV30 to TRBJ2-6, with a tentative D call TRBD1 (5 bases). CDR3 sequence: CAWSSAGNVLWSGANVLTF. As DNA, the CDR3 is TGTGCCTGGAGCTCGGCAGGGAATGTTCTGTGGTCTGGGGCCAACGTCCTGACTTTC.